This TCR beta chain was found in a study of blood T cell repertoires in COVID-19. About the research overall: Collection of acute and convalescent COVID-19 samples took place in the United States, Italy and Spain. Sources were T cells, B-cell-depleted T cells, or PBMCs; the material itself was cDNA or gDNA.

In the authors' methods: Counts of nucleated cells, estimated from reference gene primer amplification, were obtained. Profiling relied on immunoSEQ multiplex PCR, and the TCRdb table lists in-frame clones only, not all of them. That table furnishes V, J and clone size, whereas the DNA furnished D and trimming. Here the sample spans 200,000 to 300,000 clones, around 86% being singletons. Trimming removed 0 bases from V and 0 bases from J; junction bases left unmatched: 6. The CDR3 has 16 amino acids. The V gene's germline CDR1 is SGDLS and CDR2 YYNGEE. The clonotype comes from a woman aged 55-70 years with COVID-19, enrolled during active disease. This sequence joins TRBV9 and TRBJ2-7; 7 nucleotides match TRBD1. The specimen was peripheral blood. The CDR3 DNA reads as TGTGCCAGCAGCGTAGCGACAGGGAACCCCTCCTACGAGCAGTACTTC. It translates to CASSVATGNPSYEQYF.